The 18 T cell receptor beta chains given below trace back to one sample, sequenced in a study of cytomegalovirus exposure and HLA in healthy donors. PCR primers comprised 60 Vbeta and 13 Jbeta primers. Data came from immunoSEQ multiplex PCR; TCRdb stores just in-frame clones and leaves some out. The repertoire holds around 230,000 clones, roughly 78% seen once, with 0.45% to 0.5% in the top ten. The source material was PBMCs. The receptors stem from a boy aged 5-17 years in good health and CMV-seronegative.

This clone was seen only a few times. The rearrangement joins TRBV5-8 to TRBJ1-5; 9 bases align to TRBD1. The CDR3 covers 15 residues. CDR1 is SGHTS and CDR2 is YDEGEE in the germline V gene. The V segment lost 4 bases and the J segment 2 bases; nucleotides outside the gene matches: 4. CDR3 residues: CASSVGTGRNQPQHF. The CDR3 DNA reads TGTGCCAGCAGCGTTGGGACAGGGCGCAATCAGCCCCAGCATTTT.

The rearrangement links TRBV19 to TRBJ2-2; D may be TRBD2 (6 bases). The CDR3 contains 14 residues. Trimming pared 4 bases from V and 4 bases from J, leaving 10 bases between. CDR1 and CDR2 from the germline V gene are LNHDA and SQIVND (reference sequence). DNA for the CDR3: TGTGCCAGTAGTACCGGGACTCGCACCGGGGAGCTGTTTTTT. It encodes CASSTGTRTGELFF.

The chain uses TRBV12-1 and TRBJ1-5; the D call TRBD1 from the table was never checked on the DNA. TRBV12-1 is listed as a pseudogene. The CDR3 has 16 amino acids. The CDR3 sequence is CASSPSPTGGNQPQHF. CDR3 DNA: TGTGCCAGCAGCCCATCCCCTACAGGGGGCAATCAGCCCCAGCATTTT.

This clone has only one observation. The chain joins TRBV7-9 to TRBJ1-5, with no clear D. Germline values: CDR1 SEHNR, CDR2 FQNEAQ (reference sequence). The CDR3 is made up of 14 amino acids. Trimming removed 5 bases at V and 4 bases at J, with 12 bases between. Here the CDR3 reads CASSRSGDNQPQHF. The CDR3 nucleotides are TGTGCCAGCAGCCGCAGCGGGGATAATCAGCCCCAGCATTTT.

The CDR3 nucleotides are TGTGCCAGCAGTTTAACGCGGGCTAATGAAAAACTGTTTTTT. Protein product: CASSLTRANEKLFF. This chain uses TRBV27 with TRBJ1-4; D is unclear. The CDR3 has 14 residues. CDR1 MNHEY and CDR2 SMNVEV come from the germline V gene (reference sequence). V lost 2 bases and J lost 3, with 7 bases in between.

The CDR3, as DNA: TGTGCCAGCAGCGTGGGACTAGACTTTTACGAGCAGTACTTC. Protein: CASSVGLDFYEQYF. The chain couples TRBV6-1 to TRBJ2-7; 8 positions match TRBD2. CDR3 length: 14 amino acids. Germline V gene data show CDR1 as MNHNS and CDR2 as SASEGT. V was clipped by 6 bases and J by 4 bases; unmatched bases: 8.

The chain joins TRBV6-6 to TRBJ2-1, with D possibly being TRBD2 (6 bases). The CDR3 sequence is 16 residues long. V lost 6 bases and J lost 8, with 23 bases in between. CDR1 is MNHNY, CDR2 SVGAGI, per germline (reference sequence). CDR3 DNA sequence: TGTGCCAGCAGAGAAAGCCCCTGGAGGGCTACGGATGAGCAGTTCTTC. Residues: CASRESPWRATDEQFF.

The chain employs TRBV5-1 and TRBJ2-7; 13 nucleotides line up with TRBD2. CDR1 and CDR2 (germline): SGHRS, YFSETQ. This CDR3 has 19 residues. J was trimmed by 1 base and V by 4 bases; bases with no gene match: 14. CDR3 in DNA: TGCGCCAGCAGCCTAGAGGGACTAGCGGGATTCGGATTGTCCTACGAGCAGTACTTC. Its translation: CASSLEGLAGFGLSYEQYF.

CDR3: CASRKGTAGVKDTQYF. Written as DNA, the CDR3 is TGTGCCAGCAGGAAAGGGACTGCGGGGGTAAAAGATACGCAGTATTTT. This sequence joins TRBV7-6 and TRBJ2-3; 7 bases match TRBD2. The CDR3 sequence is 16 residues long. J lost 5 bases, V lost 6 bases, and 14 bases had no gene match. Germline loops: CDR1 SGHVS, CDR2 FNYEAQ.

The rearrangement joins TRBV29-1 to TRBJ2-5; maybe TRBD1 (5 bases). The DNA matches TRBJ2-7 better at its end, which makes the J call doubtful. CDR3 size: 14 residues. Germline V gene data show CDR1 as SQVTM and CDR2 as ANQGSEA. The CDR3 DNA reads as TGCAGCGTCAAAGGGCCCCTGACAGATTACGAGCAGTACTTC. This codes for CSVKGPLTDYEQYF.

The CDR3 reads CASSQSRLYEQYF. Here the CDR3 DNA reads TGCGCCAGCAGTCAATCACGACTTTACGAGCAGTACTTC. J is TRBJ2-7 and V is TRBV23-1; unclear D gene. TRBV23-1 qualifies as an ORF whose function is uncertain. V was clipped by 0 bases and J by 4 bases, with 7 bases between them. The CDR3 has 13 amino acids.

This clone was counted between two and nine times. This chain links TRBV4-1 with TRBJ2-3, with 7 bases that match TRBD2. Germline CDR1 reads MGHRA; CDR2 reads YSYEKL. This CDR3 is 14 amino acids long. V trimming: 4 bases; J trimming: 1 base; junction bases outside the gene matches: 2. CDR3 amino acids: CASSPRGGTDTQYF. The CDR3 DNA sequence: TGCGCCAGCAGCCCTCGGGGGGGCACAGATACGCAGTATTTT.

The genes are TRBV4-1 and TRBJ2-7, with 11 bases aligning to TRBD2. The CDR3 length is 15 residues. Germline CDR1 and CDR2: MGHRA and YSYEKL. J was trimmed by 3 bases and V by 2 bases; bases with no gene match: 3. The CDR3 is CASSQPTSGNYEQYF. CDR3 nucleotide sequence: TGCGCCAGCAGCCAACCGACTAGCGGGAACTACGAGCAGTACTTC.

The V and J genes are TRBV6-4 and TRBJ2-7; 11 bases map to TRBD2. CDR1 and CDR2 (germline): MRHNA, SNTAGT. The CDR3 is 14 residues long. V was pared by 7 bases and J by 2 bases, with 4 bases of the junction left unmatched. The DNA for the CDR3 is TGTGCCAGCACCCAACTAGCGGGAGCCTACGAGCAGTACTTC. Protein: CASTQLAGAYEQYF.

This CDR3 reads CASSKSPPGQGANEQYF. The CDR3 DNA reads TGTGCCAGCAGTAAAAGTCCCCCGGGACAGGGGGCAAACGAGCAGTACTTC. The rearrangement uses TRBV9 and TRBJ2-7; 12 bases are shared with TRBD1. Per the germline V gene, CDR1 is SGDLS and CDR2 is YYNGEE. V dropped 5 bases and J dropped 5; count of bases not matched to a gene: 14. This CDR3 region has 17 residues.

CDR3 sequence (DNA): TGTGCCAGCAGCTCCTGGGGGGGCCCTGGGAATGAGCAGTTCTTC. As protein: CASSSWGGPGNEQFF. The chain carries TRBV13 and TRBJ2-1; TRBD2 is a possible D gene (7 bases). The CDR3 is 15 amino acids. Trimming pared 4 bases from V and 7 bases from J, leaving 17 bases between. The germline CDR1 and CDR2 sequences are PRHDT and FYEKMQ (reference sequence).

This chain connects TRBV7-2 to TRBJ1-2; no definite D call. The CDR3 covers 14 residues. Germline values: CDR1 SGHTA, CDR2 FQGNSA. V was clipped by 4 bases and J by 2 bases, with 11 bases between them. The CDR3 region has the DNA TGTGCCAGCAGCTCCAGGTCTGGGAACTATGGCTACACCTTC. This gives the protein CASSSRSGNYGYTF.

The chain couples TRBV5-1 to TRBJ1-5; a weak D match, TRBD1 (5 bases). This CDR3 comprises 14 residues. Trimming removed 4 bases from V and 0 bases from J, with 8 bases in between. Looked up from germline, CDR1 is SGHRS and CDR2 is YFSETQ. The CDR3 DNA reads as TGCGCCAGCAGCGCGGACACTAGCAATCAGCCCCAGCATTTT. Amino acid sequence: CASSADTSNQPQHF.